One sample yielded the 30 T cell receptor beta chains listed below, sequenced in a study of blood T cell repertoires in COVID-19. The assay was immunoSEQ multiplex PCR, and TCRdb's table has in-frame clones only and misses some. In the table there are roughly 180,000 clones, roughly four fifths of which are singletons. Sequencing used peripheral blood. The origin of the receptors is a man in his forties or fifties who had recovered from COVID-19.

The rearrangement uses TRBV4-2 and TRBJ2-6; 8 bases agree with TRBD1. The V segment lost 1 base and the J segment 3 bases; nucleotides outside the gene matches: 8. This CDR3 is 18 amino acids long. The germline V gene has CDR1 LGHNA and CDR2 YNFKEQ. The CDR3 DNA sequence: TGTGCCAGCAGCCAAGGCCAGGGGGCTTTTTATGGGGCCAACGTCCTGACTTTC. Protein product: CASSQGQGAFYGANVLTF.

The chain recombines TRBV29-1 with TRBJ1-2; D is undetermined. The germline CDR1 and CDR2 sequences are SQVTM and ANQGSEA. V was cut by 3 bases and J by 2 bases, with 7 bases left in between. This CDR3 has 12 amino acids. The DNA for the CDR3 is TGCAGCGTTGACAGGAAAAACTATGGCTACACCTTC. Its translation: CSVDRKNYGYTF.

This rearrangement joins TRBV4-3 to TRBJ2-1; 16 bases are a match to TRBD2. CDR3 length: 20 amino acids. Germline assignment: CDR1 LGHNA and CDR2 YSLEER. After removal of 0 bases from V and 4 bases from J, the junction contained 9 bases not matched to a gene. CDR3 region: CASSQDGTSGRASAYNEQFF. CDR3 coding DNA: TGCGCCAGCAGCCAAGACGGGACTAGCGGGAGGGCCTCGGCATACAATGAGCAGTTCTTC.

The rearrangement joins TRBV7-2 to TRBJ1-1, with 8 bases aligning to TRBD1. The CDR3 extends over 18 amino acids. The V gene end was trimmed by 1 base and the J gene end by 4 bases; junction bases not matched to a gene: 14. In germline, CDR1 is SGHTA, CDR2 FQGNSA. CDR3 protein: CASSLGDEMDREGTEAFF. The CDR3 DNA reads TGTGCCAGCAGCTTAGGGGATGAGATGGACAGGGAGGGCACTGAAGCTTTCTTT.

This sequence joins TRBV11-2 and TRBJ2-7; D not resolved. This CDR3 is built from 12 residues. Germline CDR1 SGHAT, CDR2 FQNNGV. Trimming removed 5 bases from V and 4 bases from J, with 9 bases in between. For the CDR3, the DNA is TGTGCCAGCAGCCCCATCCCATACGAGCAGTACTTC. This codes for CASSPIPYEQYF.

This clone was seen more than once but under ten times. This chain joins TRBV9 and TRBJ2-3, with 12 bases fitting TRBD2. The germline gives CDR1 SGDLS, CDR2 YYNGEE. This CDR3 comprises 16 residues. The ends lost 0 bases at V and 4 bases at J; junction bases unmatched: 3. The CDR3 nucleotides read TGTGCCAGCAGCGTAGGACTAGCGGGGGCCTCAGATACGCAGTATTTT. Translating it yields CASSVGLAGASDTQYF.

The chain's CDR3 is CASTTGTSTYEQYF. The CDR3 DNA is TGCGCCAGTACGACCGGGACTAGCACCTACGAGCAGTACTTC. The rearrangement links TRBV5-1 to TRBJ2-7; 9 bases line up with TRBD2. The CDR3 is 14 amino acids. Germline V gene lookup returns CDR1 SGHRS and CDR2 YFSETQ. After removal of 8 bases from V and 2 bases from J, the junction contained 8 bases not matched to a gene.

V usage is TRBV5-1 and J usage is TRBJ2-1; 7 nucleotides agree with TRBD2. The CDR3 has 13 amino acids. In germline, CDR1 is SGHRS, CDR2 YFSETQ. The V and J ends lost 6 bases and 7 bases, in that order; junction bases with no gene match: 7. As DNA, the CDR3 is TGCGCCAGCATGGGGGAGGGGAGGAATGAGCAGTTCTTC. Protein: CASMGEGRNEQFF.

The CDR3 sequence is CASSYRGGNTEAFF. CDR3 nucleotide sequence: TGTGCCAGCAGTTACCGGGGGGGGAACACTGAAGCTTTCTTT. The rearrangement links TRBV6-2 or TRBV6-3 to TRBJ1-1; TRBD1 is a possible D gene (5 bases). CDR1 MNHEY and CDR2 SVGEGT come from the germline V gene. There are 14 residues in the CDR3. V was clipped by 2 bases and J by 1 base, with 8 bases between them.

This rearrangement joins TRBV29-1 to TRBJ1-1, with 7 bases that match TRBD1. Trimming removed 4 bases from V and 6 bases from J; junction bases left unmatched: 2. The CDR3 length is 11 residues. Germline lookup yields CDR1 SQVTM and CDR2 ANQGSEA. In DNA form, the CDR3 reads TGCAGCGTTGGGACAGGCTCTGAAGCTTTCTTT. It is translated as CSVGTGSEAFF.

This chain links TRBV28 with TRBJ1-2; 10 positions match TRBD1. The length of the CDR3 is 14 residues. The germline gives CDR1 MDHEN, CDR2 SYDVKM. Germline trimming cut 7 bases from V and 5 bases from J; bases unmatched to any gene: 7. CDR3 DNA sequence: TGTGCCAGCAAGACAGGGGGCCTGGGATATGGCTACACCTTC. This gives the protein CASKTGGLGYGYTF.

The chain joins TRBV4-3 to TRBJ1-1; maybe TRBD1 (5 bases). The CDR3 totals 15 residues. The germline V gene encodes CDR1 LGHNA and CDR2 YSLEER. Trimming took 2 bases from V and 6 from J, leaving 16 bases between them. This CDR3 is CASSQFASVGAEAFF. CDR3 coding DNA: TGCGCCAGCAGCCAATTTGCGTCAGTAGGGGCTGAAGCTTTCTTT.

This clone was found a few times. This chain links TRBV19 with TRBJ1-1; D uncertain. The CDR3 runs to 14 residues. V lost 2 bases to trimming and J lost 1 base, with 8 bases between them. The germline CDR1 and CDR2 sequences are LNHDA and SQIVND (reference sequence). The DNA for the CDR3 is TGTGCCAGTAGTATATTTACAAAGAACACTGAAGCTTTCTTT. This gives the protein CASSIFTKNTEAFF.

The chain links TRBV4-1 to TRBJ2-3, with D possibly being TRBD1 (6 bases). Germline CDR1 and CDR2: MGHRA and YSYEKL. The V end lost 3 bases, the J end lost 1 base, and 8 bases lay between the germline ends. The CDR3 totals 14 residues. Here the CDR3 reads CASSQGAGTDTQYF. In DNA, the CDR3 is TGCGCCAGCAGCCAGGGGGCCGGCACAGATACGCAGTATTTT.

The chain links TRBV5-4 to TRBJ1-3, with D maybe TRBD1 (5 bases). Germline assignment: CDR1 SGHNT and CDR2 YYREEE (reference sequence). The CDR3 is 14 residues long. V was trimmed by 4 bases and J by 0 bases, leaving 8 bases between them. The CDR3 protein is CASSRQNSGNTIYF. For the CDR3, the DNA is TGTGCCAGCAGCCGACAGAACTCTGGAAACACCATATATTTT.

This chain uses TRBV18 with TRBJ1-1; TRBD1 matches 7 bases. The junction had 9 bases not matched to a gene; V was cut back by 2 bases and J by 0 bases. In germline, CDR1 is KGHSH, CDR2 LQKENI. The CDR3 runs 17 residues. CDR3 coding DNA: TGTGCCAGCTCACCAATCTCGACAGGGATCGTGAACACTGAAGCTTTCTTT. Translation: CASSPISTGIVNTEAFF.

V usage is TRBV6-2 or TRBV6-3 and J usage is TRBJ2-7; 7 bases match TRBD2. With 6 bases clipped from V and 2 bases from J, the junction kept 4 bases outside the gene matches. The CDR3 extends over 13 amino acids. Germline CDR1 is MNHEY and CDR2 is SVGEGT. CDR3 coding DNA: TGTGCCAGCAGCCCCCGGGGGGCCTACGAGCAGTACTTC. This gives the protein CASSPRGAYEQYF.

The rearrangement links TRBV5-4 to TRBJ2-3; the match to TRBD2 covers 12 bases. The CDR3 totals 19 residues. Trimming at V came to 0 bases and at J to 4 bases, leaving 12 bases not matched to a gene. The germline CDR1 and CDR2 sequences are SGHNT and YYREEE (reference sequence). The CDR3 bases are TGTGCCAGCAGCTTGGCCACACTAGCGGGAGGTTCCCCCTCAGATACGCAGTATTTT. It is translated as CASSLATLAGGSPSDTQYF. The complete variable domain, with remaining parts taken from reference TRBV5-4 and TRBJ2-3, reads ETGVTQSPTHLIKTRGQQVTLRCSSQSGHNTVSWYQQALGQGPQFIFQYYREEENGRGNFPPRFSGLQFPNYSSELNVNALELDDSALYLCASSLATLAGGSPSDTQYFGPGTRLTVL.

The CDR3 region has the DNA TGTGCCAGCATGATCAGGGTTGGGGAGACCCAGTACTTC. Encoded protein: CASMIRVGETQYF. This rearrangement joins TRBV2 to TRBJ2-5; TRBD1 is a possible D gene (5 bases). Trimming removed 7 bases from V and 5 bases from J, with 14 bases in between. The CDR3 spans 13 residues. The germline gives CDR1 SNHLY, CDR2 FYNNEI.

V gene TRBV27 combines with J gene TRBJ1-4; 7 bases fit TRBD1. Germline V lookup: CDR1 MNHEY, CDR2 SMNVEV (reference sequence). The CDR3 spans 14 residues. The V segment lost 4 bases and the J segment 6 bases; nucleotides outside the gene matches: 5. The CDR3 DNA reads as TGTGCCAGCAGTTCCCGGGACAGCTATGAAAAACTGTTTTTT. It encodes CASSSRDSYEKLFF.

The chain employs TRBV19 and TRBJ2-5; weak D call: TRBD1 (6 bases). V was shortened by 6 bases and J by 2 bases, with 13 bases between the two germline ends. This CDR3 spans 14 amino acids. Germline CDR1 LNHDA, CDR2 SQIVND (reference sequence). In nucleotides, the CDR3 is TGTGCCAGTAGCACAGGGCGGTATCAAGAGACCCAGTACTTC. Translating gives CASSTGRYQETQYF. Based on the CDR3 plus reference TRBV19 and TRBJ2-5, the full variable domain is DGGITQSPKYLFRKEGQNVTLSCEQNLNHDAMYWYRQDPGQGLRLIYYSQIVNDFQKGDIAEGYSVSREKKESFPLTVTSAQKNPTAFYLCASSTGRYQETQYFGPGTRLLVL.

This rearrangement joins TRBV11-2 to TRBJ2-7; 9 positions agree with TRBD1. This CDR3 spans 15 amino acids. With 7 bases clipped from V and 4 bases from J, the junction kept 11 bases outside the gene matches. The V gene's germline CDR1 is SGHAT and CDR2 FQNNGV. The CDR3 loop is CASTPLTGGGYEQYF. The CDR3 region has the DNA TGTGCCAGCACCCCACTGACAGGGGGGGGATACGAGCAGTACTTC.

The gene calls are TRBV2 and TRBJ2-2; possible D gene TRBD2, 5 bases. The CDR3 consists of 14 residues. V lost 7 bases, J lost 1 base, and 10 bases lay in between. The germline V gene has CDR1 SNHLY and CDR2 FYNNEI. CDR3 bases: TGTGCCAGCACGACACGGGAGAACACCGGGGAGCTGTTTTTT. It codes for CASTTRENTGELFF.

The chain combines TRBV10-3 with TRBJ1-1; TRBD1 is a possible D gene (6 bases). Germline V lookup: CDR1 ENHRY, CDR2 SYGVKD. The CDR3 has 12 amino acids. V was pared by 3 bases and J by 10 bases, with 12 bases between. The CDR3 coding sequence is TGTGCCATCAGTGAAGAGGGGGACCGAGCTTTCTTT. Amino acids: CAISEEGDRAFF.

The V call is TRBV5-4, the J call TRBJ2-1; 7 bases agree with TRBD1. CDR1 is SGHNT, CDR2 YYREEE, per germline (reference sequence). V gave up 3 bases and J gave up 1 base; unmatched junction bases: 4. The CDR3 spans 15 residues. Written as DNA, the CDR3 is TGTGCCAGCAGCTCAGGGGGTGGATCCTACAATGAGCAGTTCTTC. Translating gives CASSSGGGSYNEQFF.

This chain joins TRBV7-9 and TRBJ1-1; D unclear. Germline CDR1 SEHNR, CDR2 FQNEAQ (reference sequence). This CDR3 is built from 13 residues. Deletions cut 5 bases from V and 1 base from J, with 8 bases between. The CDR3 protein is CASSTRQNTEAFF. DNA for the CDR3: TGTGCCAGCAGCACCCGACAGAACACTGAAGCTTTCTTT.

J is TRBJ2-7 and V is TRBV11-2; 9 nucleotides agree with TRBD1. The germline CDR1 and CDR2 sequences are SGHAT and FQNNGV. CDR3 length: 15 amino acids. V lost 2 bases and J lost 3; bases outside the gene matches: 5. The CDR3 region has the DNA TGTGCCAGCAGCTTAAGTCCGACAGGGGGCTACGAGCAGTACTTC. It is translated as CASSLSPTGGYEQYF.

As concerns this clone: One end of the junction does not line up with germline, which may come from a read error. This chain connects TRBV7-7 to TRBJ1-1, with 7 bases lining up with TRBD1. CDR1 is SSHAT, CDR2 FNYEAQ, per germline (reference sequence). The CDR3 is 14 residues long. CDR3 bases: TGTGCTAGCAGCCCTATTACAGGGGACGGTGAAGCTTTCTTT. This gives the protein CASSPITGDGEAFF.

This chain connects TRBV7-2 to TRBJ1-1; 7 bases align to TRBD1. Per germline, CDR1 SGHTA and CDR2 FQGNSA. Losses at the gene ends were 1 base for V and 3 bases for J; bases not matched to a gene: 14. This CDR3 contains 18 residues. The CDR3 DNA is TGTGCCAGCAGCTTAGAGAGGCAGGGGGTCTTTTTTTACACTGAAGCTTTCTTT. It yields the protein CASSLERQGVFFYTEAFF.

This clone was counted only a few times. The V and J genes are TRBV29-1 and TRBJ1-1; no reliable D call. Germline V gene lookup returns CDR1 SQVTM and CDR2 ANQGSEA. The CDR3 length is 12 residues. The V end was cut by 0 bases, the J end by 4 bases, with 6 bases between. This CDR3 is CSVEDGSTEAFF. CDR3 coding DNA: TGCAGCGTTGAAGATGGGAGCACTGAAGCTTTCTTT. The whole variable domain, filled in from reference TRBV29-1 and TRBJ1-1, reads SAVISQKPSRDICQRGTSLTIQCQVDSQVTMMFWYRQQPGQSLTLIATANQGSEATYESGFVIDKFPISRPNLTFSTLTVSNMSPEDSSIYLCSVEDGSTEAFFGQGTRLTVV.